This T cell receptor beta chain appears in the sequencing data of a study of blood T cell repertoires in COVID-19 (dated by TCRdb to 2020 to 2022). General notes on the study: Collaborator samples came from the United States, Italy and Spain and covered acute and convalescent phases of COVID-19. Where HLA class I and class II types were available, the types were taken from metadata supplied by the sample provider, not from assay-based typing. A de-identified subject ID, COVID-19 status, age in years and sex were almost always included in the sample metadata. Deeply sampled blood TCRbeta repertoires from subjects exposed to, actively infected with, or recovered from COVID-19 were included in the dataset. Samples came from the ongoing ImmuneRACE study (first 160 participants) plus 1,254 subjects from 6 global collaborators. The prospective study material was composed of cDNA or gDNA derived from T cells, B-cell-depleted T cells, or PBMCs. The repertoires were made available in a free public database intended to serve as a resource for research on the immune response to SARS-CoV-2.

A remark on this clone: Its specific antigen is unknown. No base quality information exists; no much larger clone differs at one position.

At one collaborating source in Seattle, patients were enrolled during active infection and were followed longitudinally through the course of disease. Whole blood was collected in K2EDTA tubes by collaborating institutions according to the institutions' own protocols. For TCRbeta analysis, collaborators shipped samples in one of three forms: frozen whole blood, isolated PBMCs, or DNA extracted from either of those sample types. Broader findings and caveats from the paper: The amount of clinical and demographic metadata varied by source and participant and was provided uncurated.

The immunoSEQ Assay, a bias-controlled multiplex PCR, was used to amplify TCRbeta CDR3 regions from genomic DNA. Under the source paper's analysis protocol: The number of nucleated cells in each sample was estimated by amplification of reference gene primers within the assay. To quantify the absolute abundance of each unique TCRbeta CDR3 rearrangement, sequence reads were collapsed and filtered. Productive Simpson clonality was computed per sample as the square root of Simpson's diversity index over productive rearrangements. The table was pulled from immuneACCESS by TCRdb, which kept in-frame rearrangements only. Such tables lose some clones; where checked, under half of the loss comes from unresolved V genes, and the rest has no known cause. V and J calls and clone size are given by that table; D and trimming were obtained from the DNA. Within this sample are 200,000 to 250,000 clones, with more than 75% of them counted one time only. The ten largest account for approximately 8% of the sample.

Sequenced material: peripheral blood. This TCR came from a woman aged 80 or over with COVID-19, enrolled during active disease.

The nucleotides are TGTGCCAGCAGTCTACGGGAGCAAGATGCAAGCTCCTACAATGAGCAGTTCTTC. Its translation is CASSLREQDASSYNEQFF. Rearrangement joined TRBV6-4 to TRBJ2-1; TRBD2 is a possible D gene, resting on 6 matching bases. The CDR3 numbers 18 residues from cysteine through phenylalanine. Only the CDR3 region is kept as DNA, spanning 54 bases read in frame from base 1. The germline V gene supplies CDR1 MRHNA and CDR2 SNTAGT. V is reduced by 5 bases and J by 0 bases, leaving a spacing of 20 bases between them.